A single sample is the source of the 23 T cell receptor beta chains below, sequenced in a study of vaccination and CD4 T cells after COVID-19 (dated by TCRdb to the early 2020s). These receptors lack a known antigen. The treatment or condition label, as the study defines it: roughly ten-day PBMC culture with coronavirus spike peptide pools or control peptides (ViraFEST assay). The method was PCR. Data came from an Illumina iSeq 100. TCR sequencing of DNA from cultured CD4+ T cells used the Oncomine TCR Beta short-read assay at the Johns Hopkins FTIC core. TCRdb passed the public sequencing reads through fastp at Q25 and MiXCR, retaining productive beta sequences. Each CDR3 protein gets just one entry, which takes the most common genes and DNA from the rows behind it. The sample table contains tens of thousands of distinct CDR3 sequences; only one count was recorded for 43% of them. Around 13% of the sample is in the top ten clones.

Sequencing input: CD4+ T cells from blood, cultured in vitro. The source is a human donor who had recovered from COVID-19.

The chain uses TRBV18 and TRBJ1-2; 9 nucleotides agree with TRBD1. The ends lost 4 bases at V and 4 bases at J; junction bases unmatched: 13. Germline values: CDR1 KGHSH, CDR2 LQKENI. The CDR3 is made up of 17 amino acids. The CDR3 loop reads CASSQNHDRGNLYGYTF. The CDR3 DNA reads TGTGCCAGCTCACAGAATCATGACAGGGGGAATCTCTATGGCTACACCTTC.

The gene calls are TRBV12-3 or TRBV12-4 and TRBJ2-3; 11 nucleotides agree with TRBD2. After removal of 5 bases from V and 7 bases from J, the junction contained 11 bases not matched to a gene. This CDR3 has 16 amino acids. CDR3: CASSKYSGGASHTQYF. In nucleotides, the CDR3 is TGTGCCAGCAGTAAATATAGCGGGGGGGCCTCTCATACGCAGTATTTT.

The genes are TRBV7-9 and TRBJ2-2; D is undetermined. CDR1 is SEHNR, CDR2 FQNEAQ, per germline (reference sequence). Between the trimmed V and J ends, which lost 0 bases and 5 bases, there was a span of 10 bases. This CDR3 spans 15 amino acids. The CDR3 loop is CASSLAGIGTGELFF. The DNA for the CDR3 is TGTGCCAGCAGCTTAGCAGGGATTGGGACCGGGGAGCTGTTTTTT.

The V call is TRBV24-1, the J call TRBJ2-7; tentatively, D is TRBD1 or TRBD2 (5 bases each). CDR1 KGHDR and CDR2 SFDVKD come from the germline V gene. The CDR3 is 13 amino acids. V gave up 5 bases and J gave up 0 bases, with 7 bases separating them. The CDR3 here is CATSAGTSYEQYF. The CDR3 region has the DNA TGTGCCACCAGTGCAGGGACCTCCTACGAGCAGTACTTC.

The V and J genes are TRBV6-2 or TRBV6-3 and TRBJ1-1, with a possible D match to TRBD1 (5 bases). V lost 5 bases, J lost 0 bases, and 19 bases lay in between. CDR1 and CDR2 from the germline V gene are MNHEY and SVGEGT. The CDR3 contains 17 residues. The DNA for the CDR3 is TGTGCCAGCAGTCCCCTCTGGGGCGGAAAAATGAACACTGAAGCTTTCTTT. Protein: CASSPLWGGKMNTEAFF.

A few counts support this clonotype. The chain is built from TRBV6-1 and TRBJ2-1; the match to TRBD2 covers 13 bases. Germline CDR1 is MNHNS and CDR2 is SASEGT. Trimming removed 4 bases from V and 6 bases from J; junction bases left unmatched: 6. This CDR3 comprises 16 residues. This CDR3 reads CASSALLAGGINEQFF. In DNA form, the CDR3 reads TGTGCCAGCAGTGCACTACTAGCGGGAGGGATCAATGAGCAGTTCTTC.

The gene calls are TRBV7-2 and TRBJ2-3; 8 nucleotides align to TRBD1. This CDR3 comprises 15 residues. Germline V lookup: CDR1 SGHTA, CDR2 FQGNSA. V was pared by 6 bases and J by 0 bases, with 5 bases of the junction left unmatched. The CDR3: CASRPGGLSTDTQYF. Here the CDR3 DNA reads TGTGCCAGCAGACCAGGGGGCCTTAGCACAGATACGCAGTATTTT.

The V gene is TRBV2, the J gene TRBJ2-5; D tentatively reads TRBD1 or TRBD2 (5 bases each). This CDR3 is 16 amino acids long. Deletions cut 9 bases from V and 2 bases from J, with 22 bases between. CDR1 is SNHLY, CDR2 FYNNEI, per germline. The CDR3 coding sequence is TGTGCCAGGGGGTCGTGGAAGAGGGGCGGACAAGAGACCCAGTACTTC. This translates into CARGSWKRGGQETQYF.

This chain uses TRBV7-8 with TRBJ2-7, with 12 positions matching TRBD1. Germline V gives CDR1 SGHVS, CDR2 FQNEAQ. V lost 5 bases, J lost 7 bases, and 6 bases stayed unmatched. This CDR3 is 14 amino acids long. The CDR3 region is CASSPGTGGREQYF. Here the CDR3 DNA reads TGTGCCAGCAGCCCGGGGACAGGGGGCCGGGAGCAGTACTTC.

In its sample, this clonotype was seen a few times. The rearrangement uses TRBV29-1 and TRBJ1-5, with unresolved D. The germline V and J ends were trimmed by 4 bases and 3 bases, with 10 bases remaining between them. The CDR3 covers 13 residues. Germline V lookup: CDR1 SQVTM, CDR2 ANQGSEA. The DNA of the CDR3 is TGCAGCGTTGCCGGGAGCTACAATCAGCCCCAGCATTTT. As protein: CSVAGSYNQPQHF.

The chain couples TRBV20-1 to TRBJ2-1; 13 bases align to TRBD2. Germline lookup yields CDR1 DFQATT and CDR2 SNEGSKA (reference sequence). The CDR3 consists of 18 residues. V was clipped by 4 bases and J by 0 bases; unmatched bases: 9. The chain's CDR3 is CSATGTSGTAFSYNEQFF. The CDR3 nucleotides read TGCAGTGCTACCGGGACTAGCGGGACCGCCTTCTCCTACAATGAGCAGTTCTTC.

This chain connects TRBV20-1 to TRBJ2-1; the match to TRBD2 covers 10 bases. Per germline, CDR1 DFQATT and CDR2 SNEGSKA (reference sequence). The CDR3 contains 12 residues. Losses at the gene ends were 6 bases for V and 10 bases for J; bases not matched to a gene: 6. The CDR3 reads CSALAGASEQFF. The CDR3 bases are TGCAGTGCCCTAGCGGGAGCCTCAGAGCAGTTCTTC.

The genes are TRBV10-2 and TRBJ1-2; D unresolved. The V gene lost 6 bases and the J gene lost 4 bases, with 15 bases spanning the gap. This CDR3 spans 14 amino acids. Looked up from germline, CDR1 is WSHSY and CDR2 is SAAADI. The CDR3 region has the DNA TGCGCCAGCAGGGGCTTCGGACGTAGCTATGGCTACACCTTC. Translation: CASRGFGRSYGYTF.

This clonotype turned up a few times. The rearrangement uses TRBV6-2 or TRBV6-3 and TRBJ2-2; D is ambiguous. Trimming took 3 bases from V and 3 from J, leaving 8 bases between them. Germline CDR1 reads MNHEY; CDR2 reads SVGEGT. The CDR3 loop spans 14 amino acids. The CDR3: CASSYYRDTGELFF. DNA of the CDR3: TGTGCCAGCAGTTATTATCGGGACACCGGGGAGCTGTTTTTT.

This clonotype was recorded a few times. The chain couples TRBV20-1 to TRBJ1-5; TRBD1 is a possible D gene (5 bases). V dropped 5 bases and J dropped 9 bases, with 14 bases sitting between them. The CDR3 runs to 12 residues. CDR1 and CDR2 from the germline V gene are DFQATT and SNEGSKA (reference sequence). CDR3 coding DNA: TGCAGTGCTCCCCAGGGTTTAGGGCCCCAGCATTTT. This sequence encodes CSAPQGLGPQHF.

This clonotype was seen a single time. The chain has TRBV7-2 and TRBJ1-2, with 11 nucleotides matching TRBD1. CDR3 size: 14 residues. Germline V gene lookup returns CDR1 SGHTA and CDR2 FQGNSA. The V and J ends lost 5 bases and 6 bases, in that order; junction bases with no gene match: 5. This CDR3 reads CASSARTGGDGYTF. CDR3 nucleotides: TGTGCCAGCAGCGCCCGGACAGGGGGCGATGGCTACACCTTC.

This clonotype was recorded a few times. The DNA of the CDR3 is TGTGCCAGCAGCTTAAGTATTAACCTAAATTCACCCCTCCACTTT. It is translated as CASSLSINLNSPLHF. The rearrangement joins TRBV7-3 to TRBJ1-6; D remains unclear. Germline V gene data show CDR1 as SGHTA and CDR2 as FQGTGA. This CDR3 comprises 15 residues. The V end lost 1 base, the J end lost 7 bases, and 11 bases lay between the germline ends.

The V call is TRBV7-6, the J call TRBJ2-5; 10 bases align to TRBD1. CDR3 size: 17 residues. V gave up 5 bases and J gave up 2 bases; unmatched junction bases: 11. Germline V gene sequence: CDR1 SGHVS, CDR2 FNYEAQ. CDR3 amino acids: CASSRQGAQGLQETQYF. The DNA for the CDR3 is TGTGCCAGCAGCCGACAGGGGGCGCAAGGTTTACAAGAGACCCAGTACTTC.

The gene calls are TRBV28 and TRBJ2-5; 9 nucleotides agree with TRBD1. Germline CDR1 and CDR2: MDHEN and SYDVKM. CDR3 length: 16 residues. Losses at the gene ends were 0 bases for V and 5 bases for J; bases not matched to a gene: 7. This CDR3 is CASSLWRTGEGETQYF. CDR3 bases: TGTGCCAGCAGTTTATGGAGGACAGGGGAGGGGGAGACCCAGTACTTC.

CDR3 amino acids: CASTLIGDTQYF. The CDR3 nucleotides are TGTGCCAGCACTTTGATTGGAGATACGCAGTATTTT. J is TRBJ2-3 and V is TRBV2; D uncertain. Germline lookup yields CDR1 SNHLY and CDR2 FYNNEI. The CDR3 extends over 12 amino acids. With 7 bases removed from V and 5 bases from J, the gap between germline ends came to 10 bases.

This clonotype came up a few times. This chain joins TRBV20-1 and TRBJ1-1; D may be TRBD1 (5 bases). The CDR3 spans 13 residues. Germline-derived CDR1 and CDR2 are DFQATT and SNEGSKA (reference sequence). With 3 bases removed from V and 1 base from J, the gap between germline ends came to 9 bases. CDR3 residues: CSARRQGNTEAFF. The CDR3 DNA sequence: TGCAGTGCTAGGCGGCAGGGGAACACTGAAGCTTTCTTT.

The CDR3 region is CASSSRDLEQFF. CDR3 in DNA: TGTGCCAGCAGCTCACGGGACTTAGAGCAGTTCTTC. V and J are TRBV7-6 and TRBJ2-1; tentative D call: TRBD2 (6 bases). V was cut by 4 bases and J by 10 bases, with 11 bases left in between. The germline V gene encodes CDR1 SGHVS and CDR2 FNYEAQ. The CDR3 is 12 amino acids.

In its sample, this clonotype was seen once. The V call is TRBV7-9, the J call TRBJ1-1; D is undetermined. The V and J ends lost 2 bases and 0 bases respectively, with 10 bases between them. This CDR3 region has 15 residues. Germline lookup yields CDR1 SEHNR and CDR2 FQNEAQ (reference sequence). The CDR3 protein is CASSLPGTMNTEAFF. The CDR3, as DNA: TGTGCCAGCAGCTTACCGGGCACCATGAACACTGAAGCTTTCTTT.